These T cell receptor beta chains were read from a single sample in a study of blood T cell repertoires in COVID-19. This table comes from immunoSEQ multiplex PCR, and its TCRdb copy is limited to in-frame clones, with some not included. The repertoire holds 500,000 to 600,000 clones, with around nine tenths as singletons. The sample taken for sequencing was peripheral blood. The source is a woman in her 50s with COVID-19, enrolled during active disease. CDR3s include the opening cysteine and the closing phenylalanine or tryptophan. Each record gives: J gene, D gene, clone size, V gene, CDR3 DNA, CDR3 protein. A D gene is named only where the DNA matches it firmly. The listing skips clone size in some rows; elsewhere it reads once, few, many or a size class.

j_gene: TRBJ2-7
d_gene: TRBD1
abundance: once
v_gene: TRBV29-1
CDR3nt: TGCAGCGCCGGGACAGGGGTTTCCTACGAGCAGTACTTC
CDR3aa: CSAGTGVSYEQYF

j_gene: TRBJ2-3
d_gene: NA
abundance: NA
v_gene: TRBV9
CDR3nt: TGTGCCAGCACCGTGGGAGGCACAGATACGCAGTATTTT
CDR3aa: CASTVGGTDTQYF

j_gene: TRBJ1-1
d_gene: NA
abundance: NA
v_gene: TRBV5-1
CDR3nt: TGCGCCAGCGGAGCAGGGATAACCACTGAAGCTTTCTTT
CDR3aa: CASGAGITTEAFF

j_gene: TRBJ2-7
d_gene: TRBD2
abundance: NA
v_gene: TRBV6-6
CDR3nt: TGTGCCAGCAGTTACTTTAGCGGGAAATCCTACGAGCAGTACTTC
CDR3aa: CASSYFSGKSYEQYF

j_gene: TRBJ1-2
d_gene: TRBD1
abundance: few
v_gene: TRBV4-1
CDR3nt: TGCGCCAGCAGCGCGGGACAGGGCGGTTACAACTATGGCTACACCTTC
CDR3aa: CASSAGQGGYNYGYTF

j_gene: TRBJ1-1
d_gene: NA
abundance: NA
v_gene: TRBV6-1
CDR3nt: TGTGCCAGCAGTGAAGAGAGATTTACTGAAGCTTTCTTT
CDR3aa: CASSEERFTEAFF

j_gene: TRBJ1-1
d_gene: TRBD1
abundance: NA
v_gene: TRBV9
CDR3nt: TGTGCCAGCAGCCCGCTGGCCGGACAGGGGGCTGATGAAGCTTTCTTT
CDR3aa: CASSPLAGQGADEAFF

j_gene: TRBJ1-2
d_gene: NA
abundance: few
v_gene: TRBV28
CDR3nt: TGTGCCAGCACCAAGGGGGTGGGAGAATACGGCTACACCTTC
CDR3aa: CASTKGVGEYGYTF

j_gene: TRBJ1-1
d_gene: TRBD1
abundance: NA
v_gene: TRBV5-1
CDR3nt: TGCGCCAGCAGCCCCATCCGGGACAGGTTATCTAAGGGCACTGAAGCTTTCTTT
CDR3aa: CASSPIRDRLSKGTEAFF

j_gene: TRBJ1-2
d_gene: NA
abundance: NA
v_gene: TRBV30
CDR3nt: TGTGCCCAGACCCGTCCTTTAGCCTCTAACTATGGCTACACCTTC
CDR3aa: CAQTRPLASNYGYTF

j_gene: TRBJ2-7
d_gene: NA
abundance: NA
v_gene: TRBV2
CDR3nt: TGTGCCAGCAGTGAAACTTCAGGGCAGATCTACGAGCAGTACTTC
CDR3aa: CASSETSGQIYEQYF

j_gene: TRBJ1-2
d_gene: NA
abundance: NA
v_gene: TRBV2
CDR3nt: TGTGCCAGCAGTGGGGTGGACGGAGGGGAGGGCTACACCTTC
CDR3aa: CASSGVDGGEGYTF

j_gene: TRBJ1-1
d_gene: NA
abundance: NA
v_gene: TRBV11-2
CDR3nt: TGTGCCAGCAGCTTAGGGACAGCAAACACTGAAGCTTTCTTT
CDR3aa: CASSLGTANTEAFF

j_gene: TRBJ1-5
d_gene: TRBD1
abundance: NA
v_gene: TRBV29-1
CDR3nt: TGCAGCGTCGGCTTTCAGGGGGGCGGGAATCAGCCCCAGCATTTT
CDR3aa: CSVGFQGGGNQPQHF

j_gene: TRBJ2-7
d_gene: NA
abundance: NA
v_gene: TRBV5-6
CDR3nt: TGTGCCAGCAGCTTGGCCCTAAGGGGGACGTACGAGCAGTACTTC
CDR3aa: CASSLALRGTYEQYF

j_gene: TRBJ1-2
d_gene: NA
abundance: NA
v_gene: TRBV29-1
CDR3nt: TGCAGCGCGATGGGGTGGGCGACTAATGGCTACACCTTC
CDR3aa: CSAMGWATNGYTF

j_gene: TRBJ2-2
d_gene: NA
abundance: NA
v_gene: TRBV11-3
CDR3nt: TGTGCCAGCAGCCCAGGGGAAACCGGGGAGCTGTTTTTT
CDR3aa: CASSPGETGELFF

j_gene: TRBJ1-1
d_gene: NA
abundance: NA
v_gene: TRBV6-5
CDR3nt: TGTGCCAGCAATCGACAGGACGGTGAAGCTTTCTTT
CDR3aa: CASNRQDGEAFF

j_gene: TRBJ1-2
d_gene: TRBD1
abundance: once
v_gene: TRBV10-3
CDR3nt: TGTGCCATCAGTGAGTCTAGGGACAGGGGTAATGGCTACACCTTC
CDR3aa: CAISESRDRGNGYTF

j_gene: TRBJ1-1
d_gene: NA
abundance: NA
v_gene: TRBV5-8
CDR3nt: TGTGCCAGCAGCCCGCGGGGGGGGAACACTGAAGCTTTCTTT
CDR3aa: CASSPRGGNTEAFF

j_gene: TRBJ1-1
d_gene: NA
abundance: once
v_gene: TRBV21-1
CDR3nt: TGTGCCAGCAGCAAACAGGCGGGGAAAAGGGGCGAGAACACTGAAGCTTTCTTT
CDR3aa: CASSKQAGKRGENTEAFF

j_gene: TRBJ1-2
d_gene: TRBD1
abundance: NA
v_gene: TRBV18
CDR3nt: TGTGCCAGCTCACTCATCACAGGGGATGGCTACACCTTC
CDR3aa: CASSLITGDGYTF

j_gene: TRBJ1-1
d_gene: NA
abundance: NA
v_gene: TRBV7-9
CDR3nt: TGTGCCAGCAGCTTAATGGGGGGGAACACTGAAGCTTTCTTT
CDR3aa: CASSLMGGNTEAFF

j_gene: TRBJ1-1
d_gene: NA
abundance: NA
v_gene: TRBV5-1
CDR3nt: TGCGCCAGCAGCTTGGAGAGTTTATCCGGGAACACTGAAGCTTTCTTT
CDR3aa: CASSLESLSGNTEAFF

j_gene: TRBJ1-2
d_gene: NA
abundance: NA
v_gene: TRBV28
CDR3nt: TGTGCCATCCAGAGGGACTATGGCTACACCTTC
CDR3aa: CAIQRDYGYTF

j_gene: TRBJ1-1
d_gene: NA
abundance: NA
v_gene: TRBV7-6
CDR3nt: TGTGCCAGCAGCGCCGCGGAGAACACTGAAGCTTTCTTT
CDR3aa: CASSAAENTEAFF

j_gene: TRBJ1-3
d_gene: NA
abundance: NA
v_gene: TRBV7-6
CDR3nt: TGTGCCAGCAGCTTTGGACAGAGGGACACCATATATTTT
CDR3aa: CASSFGQRDTIYF